This T cell receptor (beta chain) was identified during a study of T cell repertoires in cytomegalovirus infection. The overall study: Evidence of both CMV infection and a matching HLA type came from public TCR beta signatures.

TCRdb itself ran the reads through MiXCR, one entry per CDR3 protein. The data hold a few hundred thousand distinct CDR3 sequences, with about a sixth observed a single time. This clonotype was recorded only once. What it binds is not known. Study results and caveats: HLA-C-restricted CMV-specific TCR beta clonotypes were dominant in the ex vivo response. Cumulative public TCR beta family frequency identified CMV carriers with the relevant HLA.

The CDR3 runs 14 residues. The V end lost 1 base, the J end lost 5 bases, and 9 bases lay between the germline ends. Germline CDR1 reads LNHDA; CDR2 reads SQIVND (reference sequence). The sequenced sample consisted of CD8+ T cells from PBMCs. This TCR was recovered from a human donor in good health (CMV status not recorded). Some clones in this sample may be carry-over from other donors' samples. This sequence joins TRBV19 and TRBJ2-1; a possible D gene is TRBD1 (6 bases). DNA of the CDR3: TGTGCCAGTAGTATAGGGGACACCCACAATGAGCAGTTCTTC. Its protein is CASSIGDTHNEQFF.